The 17 T cell receptor beta chains below were found in one sample sequenced in a study of CD8+ T cells in alopecia areata. Extracted RNA was reverse transcribed, and the resulting cDNA served as sequencing template. Some clones are missing from TCRdb's copy, which holds only in-frame ones; the method was immunoSEQ multiplex PCR. This table holds roughly 250,000 clones, 67% found once. The input for sequencing was CD4+ T cells sorted from blood, taken at week 0. The receptors here all came from a human donor with alopecia areata.

The genes are TRBV29-1 and TRBJ2-2; D unclear. The CDR3 runs 14 residues. Germline CDR1 is SQVTM and CDR2 is ANQGSEA. The ends were cut back, 2 bases at V and 1 base at J, with 8 bases in the middle. This CDR3 is CSVEIQLNTGELFF. As DNA, the CDR3 is TGCAGCGTTGAAATACAGCTGAACACCGGGGAGCTGTTTTTT.

The rearrangement uses TRBV5-1 and TRBJ2-7, with 7 bases fitting TRBD2. Trimming took 4 bases from V and 6 from J; bases not matched to a gene: 13. Germline loops: CDR1 SGHRS, CDR2 YFSETQ. The CDR3 is 15 residues long. CDR3 bases: TGCGCCAGCAGCCCCGTCGCGGGGGTTCTCGCCGAGCAGTACTTC. Translating it yields CASSPVAGVLAEQYF.

The CDR3 bases are TGTGCCAGCAGCTGGCAGGCCGAAGGGGAGCAGTACTTC. It is translated as CASSWQAEGEQYF. The chain uses TRBV9 and TRBJ2-7; no reliable D call. Germline V gene data show CDR1 as SGDLS and CDR2 as YYNGEE. The CDR3 runs to 13 residues. Trimming took off 4 bases at V and 7 bases at J, with 15 bases between the two ends.

This clone has only a few counts. In the same sample, other DNA sequences code for this CDR3. The J gene is TRBJ1-1, the V gene TRBV29-1; D unclear. The CDR3 extends over 12 amino acids. Germline-derived CDR1 and CDR2 are SQVTM and ANQGSEA. Trimming removed 4 bases at V and 1 base at J, with 7 bases between. The CDR3 coding sequence is TGCAGCGTTGGCCAATCGAACACTGAAGCTTTCTTT. This translates into CSVGQSNTEAFF.

This rearrangement joins TRBV7-3 to TRBJ2-5, with D possibly matching TRBD1 (6 bases). Germline CDR1 is SGHTA and CDR2 is FQGTGA. Trimming removed 5 bases from V and 4 bases from J, with 14 bases in between. This CDR3 comprises 14 residues. CDR3 residues: CASSINRDVETQYF. The CDR3 DNA is TGTGCCAGCAGCATAAACAGGGATGTAGAGACCCAGTACTTC.

V gene TRBV7-8 combines with J gene TRBJ1-4, with D hard to call. There are 15 residues in the CDR3. With 4 bases removed from V and 0 bases from J, the gap between germline ends came to 9 bases. Germline CDR1 reads SGHVS; CDR2 reads FQNEAQ. Here the CDR3 DNA reads TGTGCCAGCAGCTACCGACGTGCAACTAATGAAAAACTGTTTTTT. Amino acid sequence: CASSYRRATNEKLFF.

A word on this clone: Other nucleotide sequences from this sample produce the same CDR3. The V and J genes are TRBV20-1 and TRBJ2-2; D unresolved. Per the germline V gene, CDR1 is DFQATT and CDR2 is SNEGSKA (reference sequence). The CDR3 contains 11 residues. Trimming shortened V by 6 bases and J by 1 base, and 3 bases separated the two germline ends. The CDR3 region is CSARNTGELFF. The CDR3 DNA sequence: TGCAGTGCCCGGAACACCGGGGAGCTGTTTTTT.

The chain carries TRBV30 and TRBJ2-3; D is perhaps TRBD2 (6 bases). The CDR3 totals 15 residues. Germline CDR1 GTSNPN, CDR2 SVGIG (reference sequence). The germline V and J ends were trimmed by 2 bases and 7 bases, with 19 bases remaining between them. The CDR3 DNA follows: TGTGCCTGGAGTAAACCCCCAAGGGGAGGCAATACGCAGTATTTT. Encoded protein: CAWSKPPRGGNTQYF.

This clone has just a few counts. This rearrangement joins TRBV5-1 to TRBJ1-2; possible D gene TRBD1, 6 bases. Trimming stripped 0 bases from V and 8 bases from J, with 14 bases between. The germline V gene encodes CDR1 SGHRS and CDR2 YFSETQ. This CDR3 region has 14 residues. In DNA form, the CDR3 reads TGCGCCAGCAGCTTGGCCGGCACAGGGTGGGGCTACACCTTC. Encoded protein: CASSLAGTGWGYTF.

This clone was observed a handful of times. V is TRBV5-1 and J is TRBJ1-5; D might be TRBD1 (5 bases). V lost 4 bases, J lost 5 bases, and 19 bases lay in between. The CDR3 sequence is 16 residues long. The germline gives CDR1 SGHRS, CDR2 YFSETQ. The CDR3 spells CASSPGGAGWYQPQHF. The CDR3 bases are TGCGCCAGCAGCCCCGGAGGGGCAGGGTGGTATCAGCCCCAGCATTTT.

This chain links TRBV30 with TRBJ2-5; no clear D gene. Germline loops: CDR1 GTSNPN, CDR2 SVGIG (reference sequence). This CDR3 is built from 14 residues. Deletions cut 4 bases from V and 5 bases from J, with 17 bases between. CDR3 residues: CAWTPEPLGETQYF. CDR3 coding DNA: TGTGCCTGGACTCCCGAGCCACTGGGGGAGACCCAGTACTTC.

The chain couples TRBV5-1 to TRBJ2-5; TRBD1 agrees at 8 bases. Trimming removed 4 bases from V and 4 bases from J; junction bases left unmatched: 9. The CDR3 is 15 amino acids. Germline CDR1 SGHRS, CDR2 YFSETQ. In DNA form, the CDR3 reads TGCGCCAGCAGCCTAAATACAGGGGGTTTAGAGACCCAGTACTTC. This gives the protein CASSLNTGGLETQYF.

This chain joins TRBV30 and TRBJ2-6; 7 nucleotides match TRBD1. Germline lookup yields CDR1 GTSNPN and CDR2 SVGIG (reference sequence). This CDR3 has 14 amino acids. The V and J ends lost 3 bases and 3 bases, in that order; junction bases with no gene match: 2. In DNA, the CDR3 is TGTGCCTGGAGCACAGGGGTTGGGGCCAACGTCCTGACTTTC. Translating it yields CAWSTGVGANVLTF. The entire variable domain, with the rest obtained from reference TRBV30 and TRBJ2-6, is as follows: SQTIHQWPATLVQPVGSPLSLECTVEGTSNPNLYWYRQAAGRGLQLLFYSVGIGQISSEVPQNLSASRPQDRQFILSSKKLLLSDSGFYLCAWSTGVGANVLTFGAGSRLTVL.

The V gene is TRBV15, the J gene TRBJ2-5; 8 bases are a match to TRBD1. This CDR3 is 14 amino acids long. Germline V CDR1 and CDR2: LNHNV, YYDKDF (reference sequence). The trim removed 6 bases at V and 2 bases at J, leaving 5 bases unmatched. The CDR3 loop is CATSQGAIQETQYF. CDR3 DNA: TGTGCCACCAGTCAGGGGGCGATACAAGAGACCCAGTACTTC.

The chain combines TRBV7-8 with TRBJ2-5; 9 bases line up with TRBD1. V dropped 2 bases and J dropped 2; count of bases not matched to a gene: 9. Germline V lookup: CDR1 SGHVS, CDR2 FQNEAQ. The CDR3 covers 17 residues. CDR3 sequence: CASSLIPRTGAQETQYF. The CDR3 DNA reads TGTGCCAGCAGCTTAATTCCTCGGACAGGGGCACAAGAGACCCAGTACTTC. The entire variable domain, with the rest obtained from reference TRBV7-8 and TRBJ2-5, is as follows: GAGVSQSPRYKVAKRGQDVALRCDPISGHVSLFWYQQALGQGPEFLTYFQNEAQLDKSGLPSDRFFAERPEGSVSTLKIQRTQQEDSAVYLCASSLIPRTGAQETQYFGPGTRLLVL.

This clone was detected once. The V gene is TRBV4-1, the J gene TRBJ1-2; no definite D call. V gave up 3 bases and J gave up 2 bases, with 10 bases separating them. CDR3 size: 14 residues. Germline V lookup: CDR1 MGHRA, CDR2 YSYEKL. CDR3 sequence reads: CASSHERGNYGYTF. The CDR3 DNA reads as TGCGCCAGCAGCCACGAAAGAGGGAACTATGGCTACACCTTC.

V is TRBV13 and J is TRBJ1-2, with D tentatively TRBD1 (6 bases). The CDR3 loop spans 13 amino acids. Trimming pared 6 bases from V and 3 bases from J, leaving 11 bases between. Germline V lookup: CDR1 PRHDT, CDR2 FYEKMQ (reference sequence). CDR3: CASRSDSDYGYTF. The CDR3 nucleotides are TGTGCCAGCAGATCGGACAGCGACTATGGCTACACCTTC.